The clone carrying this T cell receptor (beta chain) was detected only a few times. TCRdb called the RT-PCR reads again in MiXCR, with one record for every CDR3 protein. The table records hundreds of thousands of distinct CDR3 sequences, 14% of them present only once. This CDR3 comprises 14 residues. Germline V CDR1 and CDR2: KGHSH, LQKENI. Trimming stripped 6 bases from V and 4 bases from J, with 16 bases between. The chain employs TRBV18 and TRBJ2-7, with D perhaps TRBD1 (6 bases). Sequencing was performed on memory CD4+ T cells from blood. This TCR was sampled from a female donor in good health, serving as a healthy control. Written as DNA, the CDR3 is TGTGCCAGCTCCCTTAGCAACAGGGAATACGAGCAGTACTTC. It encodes CASSLSNREYEQYF.